The 30 T cell receptor beta chains below were found in one sample sequenced in a study of cytomegalovirus exposure and HLA in healthy donors. The method was immunoSEQ multiplex PCR; TCRdb's version includes in-frame clones alone and lacks a portion of them. The sample records about 240,000 clones, more than 75% being singletons. The sequenced material came from PBMCs. The source of these receptors is a woman younger than 45 in good health and CMV-seropositive.

This chain links TRBV6-4 with TRBJ1-2; TRBD1 agrees at 8 bases. Germline V gene lookup returns CDR1 MRHNA and CDR2 SNTAGT. The CDR3 totals 13 residues. J gave up 6 bases and V 6 bases, and 6 bases lay outside the gene matches. The CDR3 bases are TGTGCCAGCAGGGCGACAGGGGTGAATGGCTACACCTTC. This translates into CASRATGVNGYTF.

In its sample, this clone was seen once. The rearrangement uses TRBV5-1 and TRBJ2-7; TRBD1 might be the D (6 bases). Germline V gene sequence: CDR1 SGHRS, CDR2 YFSETQ. V was pared by 4 bases and J by 2 bases, with 16 bases between. This CDR3 is 15 amino acids long. This chain's CDR3 is CASSRSRTVPYEQYF. CDR3 DNA: TGCGCCAGCAGCAGATCCCGGACAGTCCCCTACGAGCAGTACTTC.

The rearrangement links TRBV30 to TRBJ1-1; maybe TRBD1 (5 bases). Germline CDR1 GTSNPN, CDR2 SVGIG (reference sequence). Deletions cut 3 bases from V and 5 bases from J, with 19 bases between. The CDR3 has 15 residues. The CDR3 spells CAWSLRGGSGTEAFF. CDR3 DNA sequence: TGTGCCTGGAGCCTCCGGGGGGGGAGCGGGACTGAAGCTTTCTTT.

The V gene is TRBV7-6, the J gene TRBJ1-1; TRBD1 is a possible D gene (6 bases). The CDR3 consists of 15 residues. Germline loops: CDR1 SGHVS, CDR2 FNYEAQ. Between the trimmed V and J ends, which lost 1 base and 6 bases, there was a span of 15 bases. The CDR3 DNA follows: TGTGCCAGCAGCTTAGAGGCAGCCCCAGGGGCTGAAGCTTTCTTT. As protein: CASSLEAAPGAEAFF. Full variable domain (outside the CDR3, taken from reference TRBV7-6 and TRBJ1-1): GAGVSQSPRYKVTKRGQDVALRCDPISGHVSLYWYRQALGQGPEFLTYFNYEAQQDKSGLPNDRFSAERPEGSISTLTIQRTEQRDSAMYRCASSLEAAPGAEAFFGQGTRLTVV.

V gene TRBV2 combines with J gene TRBJ2-7, with 11 nucleotides matching TRBD1. The J segment lost 4 bases and the V segment lost 5 bases, leaving 7 bases of the junction unmatched. Germline CDR1 is SNHLY and CDR2 is FYNNEI. The CDR3 is 15 residues long. The CDR3 sequence is CASSNGQGALYEQYF. The CDR3 region has the DNA TGTGCCAGCAGTAACGGACAGGGGGCGTTGTACGAGCAGTACTTC.

The rearrangement uses TRBV6-1 and TRBJ2-7; 8 bases map to TRBD2. Germline CDR1 reads MNHNS; CDR2 reads SASEGT. The length of the CDR3 is 13 residues. V trimming: 3 bases; J trimming: 6 bases; junction bases outside the gene matches: 4. CDR3 amino acids: CASSEGAGGEQYF. The CDR3, as DNA: TGTGCCAGCAGTGAGGGGGCGGGAGGCGAGCAGTACTTC.

V is TRBV5-1 and J is TRBJ1-2, with no clear D. The CDR3 has 16 residues. Trimming shortened V by 2 bases and J by 0 bases, and 14 bases separated the two germline ends. Per germline, CDR1 SGHRS and CDR2 YFSETQ. CDR3 nucleotide sequence: TGCGCCAGCAGCTTATTCATCGGAGTTTCTAACTATGGCTACACCTTC. Its translation: CASSLFIGVSNYGYTF.

V and J are TRBV27 and TRBJ2-1; the match to TRBD1 covers 7 bases. With 8 bases clipped from V and 5 bases from J, the junction kept 15 bases outside the gene matches. CDR1 is MNHEY, CDR2 SMNVEV, per germline (reference sequence). The CDR3 length is 16 residues. The CDR3 is CASVPYSGQKNNEQFF. CDR3 nucleotide sequence: TGTGCCAGCGTCCCCTACTCGGGACAGAAGAACAATGAGCAGTTCTTC.

This clone was seen a handful of times. The rearrangement links TRBV28 to TRBJ1-3; D is possibly TRBD1 (5 bases). Germline-derived CDR1 and CDR2 are MDHEN and SYDVKM. This CDR3 spans 15 amino acids. Trimming left V 6 bases short and J 4 bases short, with 16 bases between. CDR3 bases: TGTGCCAGCAGACCTACGAAGGGGTCCGGAAACACCATATATTTT. Its protein product is CASRPTKGSGNTIYF.

J is TRBJ1-2 and V is TRBV30; possible D gene TRBD1, 6 bases. CDR3 length: 14 amino acids. V gave up 4 bases and J gave up 4 bases, with 16 bases separating them. Germline assignment: CDR1 GTSNPN and CDR2 SVGIG (reference sequence). CDR3 in amino acids: CAWTESGHLYGYTF. Here the CDR3 DNA reads TGTGCCTGGACCGAATCGGGACACCTCTATGGCTACACCTTC.

The genes are TRBV9 and TRBJ2-3; the D is unclear. The V and J ends lost 1 base and 2 bases respectively, with 11 bases between them. From germline, CDR1 is SGDLS and CDR2 YYNGEE. The CDR3 spans 15 residues. This CDR3 is CASSVRGGNTDTQYF. Here the CDR3 DNA reads TGTGCCAGCAGCGTAAGAGGCGGAAACACAGATACGCAGTATTTT.

CDR3 sequence reads: CARSLAGGSSYEQYF. The CDR3 bases are TGTGCCAGAAGCTTAGCCGGCGGGAGCTCCTACGAGCAGTACTTC. The chain combines TRBV7-5 with TRBJ2-7; the DNA was not used to check the table's D call, TRBD2. TRBV7-5 corresponds to a pseudogene. The CDR3 has 15 residues.

The genes are TRBV27 and TRBJ1-5; TRBD1 agrees at 7 bases. J lost 4 bases, V lost 9 bases, and 12 bases had no gene match. The CDR3 is 15 residues long. Germline V gives CDR1 MNHEY, CDR2 SMNVEV (reference sequence). CDR3 region: CARPPTGSGNQPQHF. Written as DNA, the CDR3 is TGTGCCAGACCCCCGACAGGGAGTGGGAATCAGCCCCAGCATTTT.

The chain is built from TRBV14 and TRBJ2-5, with 7 bases that match TRBD2. The V segment lost 1 base and the J segment 5 bases; nucleotides outside the gene matches: 7. Germline V gives CDR1 SGHDN, CDR2 FVKESK. This CDR3 has 15 residues. CDR3 nucleotide sequence: TGTGCCAGCAGCCAAGCTTTCGGGGGGTGGGAGACCCAGTACTTC. Translated: CASSQAFGGWETQYF.

This chain uses TRBV7-8 with TRBJ1-1, with D perhaps TRBD1 (5 bases). This CDR3 comprises 15 residues. V dropped 5 bases and J dropped 3 bases, with 16 bases sitting between them. Germline V gene sequence: CDR1 SGHVS, CDR2 FQNEAQ. CDR3 DNA: TGTGCCAGCAGCCGCACAGGAGGGACCTACACTGAAGCTTTCTTT. This encodes CASSRTGGTYTEAFF.

The chain combines TRBV10-3 with TRBJ2-1; TRBD1 matches 8 bases. This CDR3 is built from 14 residues. Germline CDR1 and CDR2: ENHRY and SYGVKD. The J segment lost 8 bases and the V segment lost 5 bases, leaving 8 bases of the junction unmatched. CDR3 region: CAISSGQVDYEQFF. CDR3 DNA: TGTGCCATCAGTTCGGGACAGGTAGACTATGAGCAGTTCTTC.

As regards this clone: This sample includes further DNA sequences coding for the same CDR3. The chain couples TRBV27 to TRBJ2-7, with no clear D. V lost 2 bases and J 1 base, leaving 6 bases between the germline ends. CDR1 MNHEY and CDR2 SMNVEV come from the germline V gene (reference sequence). The CDR3 runs 13 residues. The CDR3 loop is CASSLQVSYEQYF. The DNA for the CDR3 is TGTGCCAGCAGTTTACAGGTTTCCTACGAGCAGTACTTC.

V gene TRBV28 combines with J gene TRBJ2-7; 11 bases agree with TRBD2. The CDR3 has 16 amino acids. V gave up 4 bases and J gave up 7 bases; unmatched junction bases: 12. Germline V gene lookup returns CDR1 MDHEN and CDR2 SYDVKM. The CDR3 protein is CASSSQLAGELEEQYF. The CDR3 bases are TGTGCCAGCAGTTCTCAACTAGCGGGAGAGCTGGAGGAGCAGTACTTC.

This rearrangement joins TRBV29-1 to TRBJ2-5, with 11 bases fitting TRBD2. CDR1 and CDR2 (germline): SQVTM, ANQGSEA. The CDR3 runs to 15 residues. V shed 1 base, J shed 1 base, and the junction held 2 bases outside the gene matches. CDR3 loop: CSVEATSGVQETQYF. CDR3 coding DNA: TGCAGCGTTGAAGCGACTAGCGGGGTCCAAGAGACCCAGTACTTC.

The V gene is TRBV5-6, the J gene TRBJ1-1, with TRBD1 as a possible D gene (5 bases). CDR1 is SGHDT, CDR2 YYEEEE, per germline. V was shortened by 4 bases and J by 0 bases, with 10 bases between the two germline ends. The CDR3 spans 14 residues. Here the CDR3 DNA reads TGTGCCAGCAGCATCGACAGCCTGAACACTGAAGCTTTCTTT. Protein: CASSIDSLNTEAFF.

This sequence joins TRBV28 and TRBJ2-7; 13 positions agree with TRBD2. V trimming: 5 bases; J trimming: 4 bases; junction bases outside the gene matches: 11. The germline gives CDR1 MDHEN, CDR2 SYDVKM. The CDR3 consists of 17 residues. The CDR3 DNA follows: TGTGCCAGCAGTCTCCCCGGGACTAGCGGGATCGGGTACGAGCAGTACTTC. Protein sequence: CASSLPGTSGIGYEQYF.

The chain links TRBV30 to TRBJ2-3; D may be TRBD1 (5 bases). V lost 1 base, J lost 5 bases, and 16 bases lay in between. CDR3 length equals 15 residues. Germline assignment: CDR1 GTSNPN and CDR2 SVGIG (reference sequence). The CDR3 loop is CAWSEGPENEDTQYF. DNA for the CDR3: TGTGCCTGGAGTGAGGGGCCTGAGAACGAAGATACGCAGTATTTT.

The rearrangement links TRBV5-6 to TRBJ2-7; TRBD1 is a possible D gene (6 bases). The CDR3 extends over 15 amino acids. The V gene lost 1 base and the J gene lost 5 bases, with 16 bases spanning the gap. Germline V gives CDR1 SGHDT, CDR2 YYEEEE. CDR3 amino acids: CASSLYVGATDEQYF. For the CDR3, the DNA is TGTGCCAGCAGCTTGTATGTGGGGGCGACGGACGAGCAGTACTTC.

CDR3 sequence: CSVTTGGGTDTQYF. CDR3 coding DNA: TGCAGCGTTACGACAGGGGGAGGGACAGATACGCAGTATTTT. The chain has TRBV29-1 and TRBJ2-3, with 9 positions matching TRBD1. The V gene end was trimmed by 5 bases and the J gene end by 3 bases; junction bases not matched to a gene: 6. Germline V CDR1 and CDR2: SQVTM, ANQGSEA. The CDR3 runs to 14 residues.

The V gene is TRBV10-3, the J gene TRBJ2-5; D is ambiguous. The CDR3 runs to 14 residues. V lost 0 bases to trimming and J lost 4 bases, with 9 bases between them. Germline-derived CDR1 and CDR2 are ENHRY and SYGVKD. This CDR3 reads CAISESYLRETQYF. In DNA, the CDR3 is TGTGCCATCAGTGAGTCGTACCTGCGAGAGACCCAGTACTTC.

The J gene is TRBJ2-1, the V gene TRBV2, with D perhaps matching TRBD2 (5 bases). The V gene lost 6 bases and the J gene lost 6 bases, with 12 bases spanning the gap. This CDR3 is built from 13 residues. The germline gives CDR1 SNHLY, CDR2 FYNNEI. CDR3 sequence (DNA): TGTGCCAGCAGCCTGGGGAGCCCCAATGAGCAGTTCTTC. This gives the protein CASSLGSPNEQFF.

J is TRBJ2-1 and V is TRBV19, with 8 bases fitting TRBD1. Trimming removed 4 bases from V and 0 bases from J; junction bases left unmatched: 2. Germline V lookup: CDR1 LNHDA, CDR2 SQIVND (reference sequence). The CDR3 runs to 15 residues. The CDR3 nucleotides read TGTGCCAGTAGTAGACAGGGGCCCTCCTACAATGAGCAGTTCTTC. Protein product: CASSRQGPSYNEQFF.

This chain joins TRBV30 and TRBJ2-7; 7 positions match TRBD2. This CDR3 region has 15 residues. The germline V gene encodes CDR1 GTSNPN and CDR2 SVGIG (reference sequence). V lost 2 bases and J lost 3; bases outside the gene matches: 10. Written as DNA, the CDR3 is TGTGCCTGGAGTCCCTTGGCGGGAGCAAGCTACGAGCAGTACTTC. This encodes CAWSPLAGASYEQYF.

The chain carries TRBV5-4 and TRBJ2-1, with 11 bases aligning to TRBD2. J was trimmed by 6 bases and V by 3 bases; bases with no gene match: 5. The CDR3 runs to 15 residues. CDR1 and CDR2 from the germline V gene are SGHNT and YYREEE (reference sequence). Here the CDR3 reads CASSSRLAGINEQFF. The CDR3 nucleotides read TGTGCCAGCAGCTCCCGACTAGCGGGAATCAATGAGCAGTTCTTC.

This clone was recorded only once. The chain couples TRBV30 to TRBJ2-1; 12 bases line up with TRBD1. Germline CDR1 is GTSNPN and CDR2 is SVGIG (reference sequence). V shed 1 base, J shed 6 bases, and the junction held 1 base outside the gene matches. The CDR3 runs 14 residues. CDR3 region: CAWSGDRGLNEQFF. The DNA of the CDR3 is TGTGCCTGGAGTGGGGACAGGGGGCTCAATGAGCAGTTCTTC.